A single sample gave rise to the 16 T cell receptor beta chains below, sequenced in a study of shared clonotypes between healthy human individuals. This table comes from immunoSEQ multiplex PCR, and its TCRdb copy is limited to in-frame clones, with some not included. The sample has around 2,100,000 clones, approximately 94% seen once; the top ten hold 0.95% to 1.5%. Terminally differentiated effector memory CD45RA+ cells were excluded by CCR7 positive selection of CD45RO-negative cells. The sample comprised naive CD8+ T cells sorted from blood. Source of these receptors: a young man in good health.

Points on this clone: Within the sample, other DNA sequences also encode this same CDR3. The rearrangement joins TRBV5-1 to TRBJ2-1, with D unclear. In germline, CDR1 is SGHRS, CDR2 YFSETQ. V dropped 4 bases and J dropped 0 bases, with 11 bases sitting between them. There are 15 residues in the CDR3. CDR3 amino acids: CASSLTRSSYNEQFF. The CDR3 DNA follows: TGCGCCAGCAGCCTCACGAGAAGCTCCTACAATGAGCAGTTCTTC.

This chain uses TRBV4-1 with TRBJ2-3; D gene ambiguous. Per germline, CDR1 MGHRA and CDR2 YSYEKL. CDR3 size: 15 residues. The ends were cut back, 1 base at V and 2 bases at J, with 10 bases in the middle. The CDR3 sequence is CASSQGLGSTDTQYF. The DNA of the CDR3 is TGCGCCAGCAGCCAAGGTTTGGGATCCACAGATACGCAGTATTTT.

The CDR3 loop is CASSYRPGEQYF. The CDR3 coding sequence is TGTGCCAGCAGCTATAGGCCCGGCGAGCAGTACTTC. The chain has TRBV28 and TRBJ2-7; D is unclear. The CDR3 is 12 amino acids. The V end lost 6 bases, the J end lost 6 bases, and 12 bases lay between the germline ends. Germline-derived CDR1 and CDR2 are MDHEN and SYDVKM.

This clone showed up just once. The CDR3 sequence is CASRLAGTNEQFF. The DNA of the CDR3 is TGTGCCAGCAGACTTGCGGGAACTAATGAGCAGTTCTTC. The V gene is TRBV27, the J gene TRBJ2-1; perhaps TRBD2 as D (6 bases). Germline CDR1 MNHEY, CDR2 SMNVEV (reference sequence). The CDR3 extends over 13 amino acids. The V gene lost 6 bases and the J gene lost 7 bases, with 13 bases spanning the gap.

The chain combines TRBV19 with TRBJ1-1; weak D call: TRBD1 (6 bases). The germline V gene has CDR1 LNHDA and CDR2 SQIVND (reference sequence). Trimming took 1 base from V and 0 from J, leaving 24 bases between them. The CDR3 covers 20 residues. This CDR3 reads CASSIAFGQRGTPLNTEAFF. Here the CDR3 DNA reads TGTGCCAGTAGTATAGCATTCGGACAGCGAGGGACCCCCTTGAACACTGAAGCTTTCTTT.

This sequence joins TRBV7-6 and TRBJ2-1; 13 bases line up with TRBD2. The CDR3 is 18 amino acids. CDR1 and CDR2 from the germline V gene are SGHVS and FNYEAQ. V gave up 5 bases and J gave up 0 bases; unmatched junction bases: 7. The CDR3 spells CASSQGLAGESSYNEQFF. CDR3 nucleotides: TGTGCCAGCAGCCAAGGACTAGCGGGGGAAAGCTCCTACAATGAGCAGTTCTTC. The variable domain in full, with the rest retrieved from reference TRBV7-6 and TRBJ2-1, is GAGVSQSPRYKVTKRGQDVALRCDPISGHVSLYWYRQALGQGPEFLTYFNYEAQQDKSGLPNDRFSAERPEGSISTLTIQRTEQRDSAMYRCASSQGLAGESSYNEQFFGPGTRLTVL.

This clone was observed once. The CDR3 bases are TGTGCCAGCTCACCACCCTCGGGGACAGGGGCAGATACGCAGTATTTT. This encodes CASSPPSGTGADTQYF. The gene calls are TRBV18 and TRBJ2-3; 10 nucleotides align to TRBD1. The CDR3 extends over 16 amino acids. CDR1 and CDR2 (germline): KGHSH, LQKENI. V trimming: 0 bases; J trimming: 4 bases; junction bases outside the gene matches: 4.

The genes are TRBV27 and TRBJ2-1, with 13 bases matching TRBD2. The CDR3 has 16 amino acids. The junction had 7 bases not matched to a gene; V was cut back by 5 bases and J by 6 bases. Germline lookup yields CDR1 MNHEY and CDR2 SMNVEV (reference sequence). CDR3 region: CASSTPGTSGTNEQFF. The CDR3 DNA follows: TGTGCCAGCAGTACACCCGGGACTAGCGGGACCAATGAGCAGTTCTTC.

This clone occurred once. The rearrangement joins TRBV4-3 to TRBJ1-1, with TRBD1 as a possible D gene (5 bases). V lost 3 bases and J lost 6, with 14 bases in between. The CDR3 totals 14 residues. The germline gives CDR1 LGHNA, CDR2 YSLEER. The CDR3: CASSQAPRESEAFF. As DNA, the CDR3 is TGCGCCAGCAGCCAGGCACCCAGGGAGTCTGAAGCTTTCTTT.

This clone was counted a few times. The chain links TRBV5-6 to TRBJ2-5; D is unresolved. The length of the CDR3 is 13 residues. Germline values: CDR1 SGHDT, CDR2 YYEEEE. Trimming took off 0 bases at V and 0 bases at J, with 3 bases between the two ends. CDR3 region: CASSLGYQETQYF. The CDR3, as DNA: TGTGCCAGCAGCTTGGGGTACCAAGAGACCCAGTACTTC.

This clone was detected only once. The rearrangement uses TRBV11-1 and TRBJ2-5; the match to TRBD1 covers 8 bases. V gave up 4 bases and J gave up 4 bases; unmatched junction bases: 8. The CDR3 covers 15 residues. The germline gives CDR1 SGHAT, CDR2 FQDESV (reference sequence). The CDR3 protein is CASSSSSGGPETQYF. CDR3 bases: TGTGCCAGCAGCTCCTCATCAGGGGGCCCAGAGACCCAGTACTTC. The full variable domain, completed using reference TRBV11-1 and TRBJ2-5, is EAEVAQSPRYKITEKSQAVAFWCDPISGHATLYWYRQILGQGPELLVQFQDESVVDDSQLPKDRFSAERLKGVDSTLKIQPAELGDSAMYLCASSSSSGGPETQYFGPGTRLLVL.

This sequence joins TRBV6-5 and TRBJ1-1, with D hard to call. Trimming stripped 0 bases from V and 0 bases from J, with 8 bases between. The CDR3 length is 15 residues. Germline V gives CDR1 MNHEY, CDR2 SVGAGI. The CDR3 reads CASSYSKVMNTEAFF. CDR3 DNA: TGTGCCAGCAGTTACTCGAAGGTAATGAACACTGAAGCTTTCTTT.

The chain recombines TRBV2 with TRBJ2-7; the D gene is possibly TRBD1 (6 bases). V lost 6 bases and J 3 bases, leaving 15 bases between the germline ends. In germline, CDR1 is SNHLY, CDR2 FYNNEI. The CDR3 runs to 14 residues. CDR3 nucleotides: TGTGCCAGCAGAGAAATCGGGACAATCTACGAGCAGTACTTC. Its translation: CASREIGTIYEQYF.

The chain recombines TRBV19 with TRBJ2-1; TRBD2 matches at 8 bases. Looked up from germline, CDR1 is LNHDA and CDR2 is SQIVND (reference sequence). CDR3 length: 16 amino acids. V lost 7 bases to trimming and J lost 7 bases; unmatched junction nucleotides: 15. CDR3 bases: TGTGCCAGTATTACCCCCCGACTAGCGAGTAGTAATGAGCAGTTCTTC. Its translation: CASITPRLASSNEQFF.

This sequence joins TRBV19 and TRBJ2-7; D ambiguous. The CDR3 contains 13 residues. Germline CDR1 LNHDA, CDR2 SQIVND (reference sequence). V lost 4 bases, J lost 6 bases, and 13 bases lay in between. The CDR3 region has the DNA TGTGCCAGTAGTACCGGTCTTTCTTTCGAGCAGTACTTC. It specifies CASSTGLSFEQYF.

The genes are TRBV2 and TRBJ2-7; TRBD1 might be the D (5 bases). Germline-derived CDR1 and CDR2 are SNHLY and FYNNEI. The CDR3 runs to 16 residues. The V end lost 0 bases, the J end lost 0 bases, and 12 bases lay between the germline ends. Written as DNA, the CDR3 is TGTGCCAGCAGTGAAGCGGTGGACACGAGCTCCTACGAGCAGTACTTC. It encodes CASSEAVDTSSYEQYF.